These 31 T cell receptor beta chains came from one sample sequenced in a study of blood T cell repertoires in COVID-19. Clones were read by immunoSEQ multiplex PCR, and TCRdb kept only the in-frame ones, dropping some. This table holds about 160,000 clones, roughly 93% found once. The sequenced material came from peripheral blood. The source of these receptors is a man aged 18 to 30 with acute or convalescent COVID-19.

To note about this clone: A read error may produce the germline difference seen at one junction end. The chain links TRBV13 to TRBJ2-3; 8 positions agree with TRBD1. This CDR3 has 16 amino acids. Germline V gene lookup returns CDR1 PRHDT and CDR2 FYEKMQ (reference sequence). The CDR3 loop is CASSLDRGGSTDTQYF. CDR3 nucleotides: TGTGCCAGCAGTTTAGACAGGGGAGGAAGCACAGATACGCAGTATTTT.

This clone was observed once. J is TRBJ2-7 and V is TRBV11-2; 10 nucleotides line up with TRBD1. Trimming at V came to 1 base and at J to 7 bases, leaving 10 bases not matched to a gene. Germline-derived CDR1 and CDR2 are SGHAT and FQNNGV. The CDR3 sequence is 16 residues long. The CDR3, as DNA: TGTGCCAGCAGCTTAGCCCCTAGACAGGGGGCAAGTGAGCAGTACTTC. Protein: CASSLAPRQGASEQYF.

The genes are TRBV18 and TRBJ1-2; 8 nucleotides match TRBD1. The CDR3 is 21 amino acids. Losses at the gene ends were 3 bases for V and 8 bases for J; bases not matched to a gene: 29. The germline CDR1 and CDR2 sequences are KGHSH and LQKENI. CDR3 protein: CASSPEGPGRTGTAIYGGYTF. CDR3 coding DNA: TGTGCCAGCTCACCCGAGGGCCCCGGACGGACAGGGACGGCGATTTATGGAGGCTACACCTTC.

The V and J genes are TRBV6-5 and TRBJ2-1; D possibly corresponds to TRBD1 (6 bases). V was shortened by 5 bases and J by 0 bases, with 8 bases between the two germline ends. The CDR3 has 14 amino acids. Per germline, CDR1 MNHEY and CDR2 SVGAGI. The CDR3 reads CASSRTVSYNEQFF. The CDR3 nucleotides are TGTGCCAGCAGTCGGACAGTCTCCTACAATGAGCAGTTCTTC.

The CDR3 loop is CASSVVPGGLDGYTF. The CDR3 bases are TGTGCCAGCAGCGTAGTTCCAGGGGGCCTGGATGGCTACACCTTC. This chain uses TRBV9 with TRBJ1-2, with TRBD1 matching 8 bases. This CDR3 comprises 15 residues. With V trimmed by 0 bases and J by 6 bases, 7 bases remained unmatched. The germline V gene has CDR1 SGDLS and CDR2 YYNGEE.

This chain connects TRBV6-5 to TRBJ2-2; 8 nucleotides agree with TRBD1. V was clipped by 4 bases and J by 0 bases; unmatched bases: 4. The germline CDR1 and CDR2 sequences are MNHEY and SVGAGI. This CDR3 is built from 16 residues. The CDR3 here is CASSSRTGSNTGELFF. In DNA, the CDR3 is TGTGCCAGCAGTTCCAGGACAGGGTCGAACACCGGGGAGCTGTTTTTT.

The CDR3 region has the DNA TGCGCCAGCAGCGCGTTGACAGGGAGCAATCAGCCCCAGCATTTT. Its protein is CASSALTGSNQPQHF. The chain has TRBV5-1 and TRBJ1-5; 7 positions match TRBD1. Germline assignment: CDR1 SGHRS and CDR2 YFSETQ. The ends lost 4 bases at V and 1 base at J; junction bases unmatched: 5. CDR3 length: 15 amino acids.

Here the CDR3 DNA reads TGTGCCTACACCCTGGCGCGGGGGGCCAAAAACATTCAGTACTTC. It specifies CAYTLARGAKNIQYF. The chain carries TRBV30 and TRBJ2-4; 7 bases line up with TRBD2. The CDR3 covers 15 residues. The V segment lost 7 bases and the J segment 1 base; nucleotides outside the gene matches: 10. CDR1 and CDR2 (germline): GTSNPN, SVGIG (reference sequence).

The chain combines TRBV5-1 with TRBJ2-1; 11 bases are a match to TRBD2. V was clipped by 4 bases and J by 7 bases; unmatched bases: 4. From germline, CDR1 is SGHRS and CDR2 YFSETQ. The CDR3 consists of 14 residues. CDR3 in DNA: TGCGCCAGCAGCCCGGGGACTAGCGGTAATGAGCAGTTCTTC. Its translation is CASSPGTSGNEQFF.

The chain links TRBV19 to TRBJ1-2, with 7 bases identical to TRBD1. Germline V gene data show CDR1 as LNHDA and CDR2 as SQIVND (reference sequence). The CDR3 contains 14 residues. V trimming: 4 bases; J trimming: 4 bases; junction bases outside the gene matches: 6. In DNA, the CDR3 is TGTGCCAGTAGTACCGGACAGGCCTTCTATGGCTACACCTTC. Its protein product is CASSTGQAFYGYTF.

In nucleotides, the CDR3 is TGTGCCAGCAGTTATAGGGGCAGGGAGCAGTACTTC. Translating it yields CASSYRGREQYF. V and J are TRBV6-5 and TRBJ2-7, with TRBD1 as a possible D gene (5 bases). This CDR3 is 12 amino acids long. Germline CDR1 is MNHEY and CDR2 is SVGAGI. V was trimmed by 3 bases and J by 7 bases, leaving 10 bases between them.

The chain recombines TRBV10-1 with TRBJ1-2; 7 bases align to TRBD1. The J segment lost 2 bases and the V segment lost 6 bases, leaving 6 bases of the junction unmatched. The CDR3 has 14 residues. Germline CDR1 WNHNN, CDR2 SYGVQD (reference sequence). The CDR3 here is CASSRRGQNYGYTF. The CDR3 coding sequence is TGCGCCAGCAGCCGGAGGGGACAGAACTATGGCTACACCTTC.

The rearrangement joins TRBV5-6 to TRBJ2-7; D call uncertain. CDR1 and CDR2 from the germline V gene are SGHDT and YYEEEE. The CDR3 sequence is 13 residues long. V was cut by 0 bases and J by 6 bases, with 10 bases left in between. The CDR3 bases are TGTGCCAGCAGCTTGGTTGGGCTGAGCGAGCAGTACTTC. Its protein product is CASSLVGLSEQYF.

The genes are TRBV5-6 and TRBJ1-2, with D possibly matching TRBD1 (5 bases). Per the germline V gene, CDR1 is SGHDT and CDR2 is YYEEEE. The V end lost 4 bases, the J end lost 5 bases, and 18 bases lay between the germline ends. The CDR3 loop spans 15 amino acids. In DNA form, the CDR3 reads TGTGCCAGCAGCCAGAGGGACGGAGGGTCATATGGCTACACCTTC. This gives the protein CASSQRDGGSYGYTF.

The chain has TRBV6-5 and TRBJ2-7, with D perhaps TRBD2 (5 bases). Germline CDR1 MNHEY, CDR2 SVGAGI. The CDR3 is 13 amino acids. Trimming left V 6 bases short and J 1 base short, with 10 bases between. The CDR3 nucleotides are TGTGCCAGCAGACCACCGGGGTCCTACGAGCAGTACTTC. It is translated as CASRPPGSYEQYF.

The chain recombines TRBV19 with TRBJ2-6; D is uncertain. The CDR3 spans 15 residues. Trimming removed 7 bases from V and 0 bases from J, with 10 bases in between. Germline assignment: CDR1 LNHDA and CDR2 SQIVND (reference sequence). The CDR3 DNA reads TGTGCCAGTAACCGTCTAAGCTCTGGGGCCAACGTCCTGACTTTC. Translated, it gives CASNRLSSGANVLTF.

This rearrangement joins TRBV19 to TRBJ1-5; D might be TRBD1 (6 bases). CDR3 length: 16 residues. V was trimmed by 3 bases and J by 3 bases, leaving 15 bases between them. CDR1 and CDR2 (germline): LNHDA, SQIVND (reference sequence). The CDR3 protein is CASSIRLGQSNQPQHF. CDR3 coding DNA: TGTGCCAGTAGTATCCGATTAGGACAGTCCAATCAGCCCCAGCATTTT.

This chain links TRBV9 with TRBJ1-1, with D tentatively TRBD1 (6 bases). The CDR3 spans 14 residues. The germline V gene has CDR1 SGDLS and CDR2 YYNGEE. V was cut by 4 bases and J by 6 bases, with 16 bases left in between. CDR3 region: CASSPSGGASEAFF. CDR3 in DNA: TGTGCCAGCAGCCCCTCCGGGGGGGCATCTGAAGCTTTCTTT.

This sequence joins TRBV30 and TRBJ2-2; 12 positions agree with TRBD2. This CDR3 spans 19 amino acids. With V trimmed by 0 bases and J by 4 bases, 12 bases remained unmatched. Looked up from germline, CDR1 is GTSNPN and CDR2 is SVGIG (reference sequence). CDR3: CAWSVIRLAGGPGTGELFF. CDR3 coding DNA: TGTGCCTGGAGTGTAATTCGGCTAGCGGGAGGGCCGGGCACCGGGGAGCTGTTTTTT.

The genes are TRBV18 and TRBJ1-1, with D maybe TRBD1 (5 bases). From germline, CDR1 is KGHSH and CDR2 LQKENI. The CDR3 totals 14 residues. V lost 2 bases and J lost 8, with 15 bases in between. The CDR3 sequence is CASSPVNQGPEAFF. For the CDR3, the DNA is TGTGCCAGCTCACCAGTAAACCAGGGCCCCGAAGCTTTCTTT.

The chain couples TRBV19 to TRBJ1-1; D is unclear. The CDR3 has 13 amino acids. Germline V lookup: CDR1 LNHDA, CDR2 SQIVND (reference sequence). Trimming took 1 base from V and 6 from J, leaving 9 bases between them. This chain's CDR3 is CASSIGADAEAFF. In DNA, the CDR3 is TGTGCCAGTAGTATAGGGGCTGACGCTGAAGCTTTCTTT.

The CDR3 sequence: CASSLGAETQYF. Written as DNA, the CDR3 is TGTGCCAGCAGCTTGGGGGCGGAGACCCAGTACTTC. The chain couples TRBV5-6 to TRBJ2-5; D is undetermined. Germline lookup yields CDR1 SGHDT and CDR2 YYEEEE. This CDR3 has 12 amino acids. Trimming removed 0 bases at V and 5 bases at J, with 5 bases between.

The V gene is TRBV5-1, the J gene TRBJ1-5, with D maybe TRBD1 (5 bases). The CDR3 is 14 residues long. The V and J ends lost 1 base and 7 bases respectively, with 12 bases between them. CDR1 and CDR2 from the germline V gene are SGHRS and YFSETQ. As DNA, the CDR3 is TGCGCCAGCAGCTTGCGGGGGGAAGGACAGCCCCAGCATTTT. Translated: CASSLRGEGQPQHF. Variable domain in full (rest from reference TRBV5-1 and TRBJ1-5): KAGVTQTPRYLIKTRGQQVTLSCSPISGHRSVSWYQQTPGQGLQFLFEYFSETQRNKGNFPGRFSGRQFSNSRSEMNVSTLELGDSALYLCASSLRGEGQPQHFGDGTRLSIL.

The CDR3: CASSSRTGTGRTNTEAFF. Written as DNA, the CDR3 is TGTGCCAGTAGTAGCCGTACCGGGACAGGGAGGACGAACACTGAAGCTTTCTTT. V gene TRBV19 combines with J gene TRBJ1-1; 9 nucleotides align to TRBD1. The junction had 13 bases not matched to a gene; V was cut back by 4 bases and J by 1 base. Germline CDR1 and CDR2: LNHDA and SQIVND (reference sequence). The length of the CDR3 is 18 residues.

The chain recombines TRBV7-9 with TRBJ1-3, with D possibly matching TRBD1 (6 bases). Trimming took off 3 bases at V and 9 bases at J, with 12 bases between the two ends. The CDR3 has 13 amino acids. Germline V gene sequence: CDR1 SEHNR, CDR2 FQNEAQ (reference sequence). The CDR3 DNA follows: TGTGCCAGCAGCTTGGAGCGAGGGGGCACCATATATTTT. Residues: CASSLERGGTIYF.

The V call is TRBV5-1, the J call TRBJ2-7; D is possibly TRBD1 (6 bases). The CDR3 runs to 15 residues. The V and J ends lost 0 bases and 1 base respectively, with 11 bases between them. CDR1 is SGHRS and CDR2 is YFSETQ in the germline V gene. The DNA of the CDR3 is TGCGCCAGCAGCTTGGCCACGGACAGATCCTACGAGCAGTACTTC. Translation: CASSLATDRSYEQYF.

The gene calls are TRBV3-1 (or the pseudogene TRBV3-2) and TRBJ2-3; 9 nucleotides align to TRBD2. This CDR3 has 19 residues. The trim removed 0 bases at V and 5 bases at J, leaving 15 bases unmatched. Germline loops: CDR1 LGHDT, CDR2 YNNKEL (reference sequence). CDR3 nucleotides: TGTGCCAGCAGCCAAGAAGAGGGGTCGGTAGCGGGAGTAATAGATACGCAGTATTTT. This gives the protein CASSQEEGSVAGVIDTQYF.

This clone is a singleton in its sample. The V and J genes are TRBV6-6 and TRBJ2-1; D uncertain. V gave up 0 bases and J gave up 6 bases, with 9 bases separating them. This CDR3 is built from 14 residues. The germline V gene encodes CDR1 MNHNY and CDR2 SVGAGI (reference sequence). Written as DNA, the CDR3 is TGTGCCAGCAGTTACTCCCGCTTCAGCAATGAGCAGTTCTTC. Encoded protein: CASSYSRFSNEQFF.

The chain has TRBV5-1 and TRBJ2-3; 8 bases are shared with TRBD1. J lost 4 bases, V lost 4 bases, and 11 bases had no gene match. CDR3 size: 16 residues. CDR1 and CDR2 from the germline V gene are SGHRS and YFSETQ. CDR3 amino acids: CASSGAWTGSADTQYF. The CDR3 DNA reads TGCGCCAGCAGCGGGGCCTGGACAGGGTCCGCAGATACGCAGTATTTT.

In its sample, this clone was seen once. The J gene is TRBJ1-6, the V gene TRBV19, with D tentatively TRBD1 (6 bases). The germline CDR1 and CDR2 sequences are LNHDA and SQIVND (reference sequence). The CDR3 has 17 residues. V was trimmed by 5 bases and J by 3 bases, leaving 17 bases between them. CDR3 loop: CASSAGDGRFYNSPLHF. Here the CDR3 DNA reads TGTGCCAGTAGTGCAGGGGACGGACGATTCTATAATTCACCCCTCCACTTT.

In its sample, this clone was seen once. V usage is TRBV2 and J usage is TRBJ1-3; 8 bases match TRBD1. J was trimmed by 0 bases and V by 0 bases; bases with no gene match: 7. This CDR3 contains 18 residues. The V gene's germline CDR1 is SNHLY and CDR2 FYNNEI. CDR3: CASSEAAAGGGSGNTIYF. DNA for the CDR3: TGTGCCAGCAGTGAAGCGGCCGCAGGGGGCGGCTCTGGAAACACCATATATTTT.